This T cell receptor beta chain was sequenced in a study of technical replicates of blood from several donors (dated by TCRdb to 2016 to 2017). On this clone itself: The antigen it recognizes is unknown. Per-base qualities were not stored, and no clone one base away is much larger.

Clipping removes 2 bases from V and 5 bases from J, with 8 as the unmatched junction base count. CDR3 length: 17 amino acids, cysteine to phenylalanine. The DNA shown is the 51-base CDR3, in frame from base 1. Looking up the germline V gene (reference sequence) yields CDR1 PRHDT and CDR2 FYEKMQ. The method behind the library was the immunoSEQ multiplex PCR assay. The source is immuneACCESS, and TCRdb retained only in-frame sequences with V and J called. Part of the clones is not carried over; for the studies checked, unresolved V genes explain less than half of this, and the remainder is unexplained. The sample table lists approximately 79,000 clones, 85% to 95% of them with a count of one. The ten top clones hold about 0.4% of the sample.

Sequencing was done on a sample of T cells isolated from PBMCs. This receptor chain uses TRBV13 and TRBJ2-3, with 12 central nucleotides matching TRBD1. The source of this sequence is a human donor in good health. The CDR3 protein: CASSLLLGQGARDTQYF. The bases are TGTGCCAGCAGCTTACTGCTGGGACAGGGGGCAAGAGATACGCAGTATTTT. The reference TRBV13 and TRBJ2-3 proteins fill in what lies around the CDR3, so the full variable domain reads AAGVIQSPRHLIKEKRETATLKCYPIPRHDTVYWYQQGPGQDPQFLISFYEKMQSDKGSIPDRFSAQQFSDYHSELNMSSLELGDSALYFCASSLLLGQGARDTQYFGPGTRLTVL.